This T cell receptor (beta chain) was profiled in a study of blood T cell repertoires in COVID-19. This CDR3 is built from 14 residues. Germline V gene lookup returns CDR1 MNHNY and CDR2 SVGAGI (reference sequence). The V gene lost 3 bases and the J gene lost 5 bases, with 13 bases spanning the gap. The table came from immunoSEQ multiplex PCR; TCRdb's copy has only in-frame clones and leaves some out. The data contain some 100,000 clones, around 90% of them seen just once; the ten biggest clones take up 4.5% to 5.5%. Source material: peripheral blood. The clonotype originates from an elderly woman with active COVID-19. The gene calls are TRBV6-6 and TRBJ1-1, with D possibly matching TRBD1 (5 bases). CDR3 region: CASSYMGRKTEAFF. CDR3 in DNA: TGTGCCAGCAGTTATATGGGGCGAAAGACTGAAGCTTTCTTT.